The 20 T cell receptor beta chains given below trace back to one sample, sequenced in a study of blood T cells in healthy people across ages. A second roughly 6 to 11 cycle PCR used barcoded and J-beta primers. Each CDR3 protein gets one entry after TCRdb re-called the 5' RACE reads with MiXCR. The sample lists under 800,000 distinct CDR3 sequences, around 46% occurring once. Material for sequencing was blood. These receptors were collected from a woman aged 60-75 years in good health.

The chain couples TRBV6-1 to TRBJ1-5; no definite D call. Germline lookup yields CDR1 MNHNS and CDR2 SASEGT. This CDR3 is 16 amino acids long. The V and J ends lost 5 bases and 0 bases respectively, with 14 bases between them. As DNA, the CDR3 is TGTGCCAGCAGTCGGGCTTGGGATTCTAGCAATCAGCCCCAGCATTTT. This encodes CASSRAWDSSNQPQHF.

The sample holds a few counts of this clonotype. This rearrangement joins TRBV7-3 to TRBJ2-3; 11 bases are shared with TRBD2. After removal of 7 bases from V and 4 bases from J, the junction contained 7 bases not matched to a gene. Germline V CDR1 and CDR2: SGHTA, FQGTGA. The CDR3 is made up of 15 amino acids. As DNA, the CDR3 is TGTGCCAGCACTCTAGGGACTAGCGGATCAGATACGCAGTATTTT. Amino acid sequence: CASTLGTSGSDTQYF.

The rearrangement links TRBV7-9 to TRBJ1-2; unclear D gene. Trimming cost V 5 bases and J 0 bases, with 10 bases left between them. The V gene's germline CDR1 is SEHNR and CDR2 FQNEAQ (reference sequence). CDR3 length equals 14 residues. For the CDR3, the DNA is TGTGCCAGCAGCCGGACGGCCCCTAACTATGGCTACACCTTC. This codes for CASSRTAPNYGYTF.

The chain couples TRBV7-3 to TRBJ1-6; possibly TRBD1 for D (5 bases). The CDR3 is 13 residues long. Trimming stripped 10 bases from V and 5 bases from J, with 12 bases between. CDR1 is SGHTA, CDR2 FQGTGA, per germline. The CDR3 here is CATAEQDNSPLHF. In DNA form, the CDR3 reads TGTGCCACAGCGGAACAGGATAATTCACCCCTCCACTTT. Full variable domain (rest looked up from reference TRBV7-3 and TRBJ1-6): GAGVSQTPSNKVTEKGKYVELRCDPISGHTALYWYRQSLGQGPEFLIYFQGTGAADDSGLPNDRFFAVRPEGSVSTLKIQRTERGDSAVYLCATAEQDNSPLHFGNGTRLTVT.

The chain has TRBV6-5 and TRBJ2-5; D remains unclear. CDR3 length: 13 residues. CDR1 is MNHEY and CDR2 is SVGAGI in the germline V gene. V lost 2 bases to trimming and J lost 7 bases, with 11 bases between them. CDR3 in DNA: TGTGCCAGCAGTTACCAAGAATCGGGGACCCAGTACTTC. The encoded protein is CASSYQESGTQYF.

Remarks on this clonotype: Since a much larger clone is just one base distant, this may be a read error. The CDR3 nucleotides are TGTGCCGGCAGCGGAGGTCAAGAGACCCAGTACTTC. It specifies CAGSGGQETQYF. The chain has TRBV7-2 and TRBJ2-5, with a possible D match to TRBD2 (5 bases). CDR3 length: 12 residues. The germline CDR1 and CDR2 sequences are SGHTA and FQGNSA.

This rearrangement joins TRBV24-1 to TRBJ2-1, with 11 nucleotides matching TRBD2. The CDR3 consists of 16 residues. CDR1 is KGHDR, CDR2 SFDVKD, per germline. V was pared by 3 bases and J by 6 bases, with 6 bases of the junction left unmatched. The CDR3 loop is CATSDTRLAGLNEQFF. The DNA for the CDR3 is TGTGCCACCAGTGATACCCGACTAGCGGGACTCAATGAGCAGTTCTTC.

The chain couples TRBV30 to TRBJ2-1; 11 nucleotides align to TRBD2. CDR3 length: 15 amino acids. CDR1 is GTSNPN and CDR2 is SVGIG in the germline V gene (reference sequence). Losses at the gene ends were 2 bases for V and 7 bases for J; bases not matched to a gene: 7. CDR3 region: CAWSTGLAGENEQFF. The CDR3 nucleotides read TGTGCCTGGAGTACCGGACTAGCGGGCGAGAATGAGCAGTTCTTC.

This chain joins TRBV20-1 and TRBJ2-1; the match to TRBD2 covers 11 bases. Germline values: CDR1 DFQATT, CDR2 SNEGSKA (reference sequence). The CDR3 is made up of 15 amino acids. Trimming removed 6 bases from V and 0 bases from J; junction bases left unmatched: 4. For the CDR3, the DNA is TGCAGTGCGGCTAGCGGGGGGCCCTCCTACAATGAGCAGTTCTTC. The encoded protein is CSAASGGPSYNEQFF.

This clonotype showed up just a few times. The DNA of the CDR3 is TGTGCCAGCAGTTACTCGACCCCGGATAGCAATCAGCCCCAGCATTTT. As protein: CASSYSTPDSNQPQHF. This chain connects TRBV6-6 to TRBJ1-5; D unclear. Germline V gene data show CDR1 as MNHNY and CDR2 as SVGAGI (reference sequence). This CDR3 is built from 16 residues. Trimming cost V 0 bases and J 0 bases, with 9 bases left between them.

This rearrangement joins TRBV10-3 to TRBJ2-7; D uncertain. Germline loops: CDR1 ENHRY, CDR2 SYGVKD. The V and J ends lost 6 bases and 3 bases respectively, with 6 bases between them. The CDR3 totals 11 residues. The CDR3 nucleotides are TGTGCCATCAGCCAAAGCTACGAGCAGTACTTC. This encodes CAISQSYEQYF.

The chain joins TRBV20-1 to TRBJ2-5, with TRBD2 matching over 11 bases. V dropped 2 bases and J dropped 11; count of bases not matched to a gene: 10. The CDR3 is made up of 14 amino acids. The germline V gene has CDR1 DFQATT and CDR2 SNEGSKA (reference sequence). The DNA for the CDR3 is TGCAGTGCTAGACTAGCGGGAGGATTAGGTGAGCAGTACTTC. This codes for CSARLAGGLGEQYF.

This clonotype was seen a few times. V is TRBV7-3 and J is TRBJ2-1; possible D gene TRBD2, 6 bases. Germline V CDR1 and CDR2: SGHTA, FQGTGA. The CDR3 contains 14 residues. Deletions cut 2 bases from V and 9 bases from J, with 14 bases between. CDR3 in amino acids: CASSLLGGAGEQFF. CDR3 DNA: TGTGCCAGCAGCTTACTCGGAGGGGCCGGTGAGCAGTTCTTC.

The chain carries TRBV7-2 and TRBJ1-5; perhaps TRBD1 as D (5 bases). V lost 5 bases to trimming and J lost 0 bases, with 20 bases between them. Germline V gene sequence: CDR1 SGHTA, CDR2 FQGNSA. The CDR3 spans 18 residues. This CDR3 reads CASSGRTTSPSSNQPQHF. DNA of the CDR3: TGTGCCAGCAGCGGACGGACAACCTCACCCTCTAGCAATCAGCCCCAGCATTTT.

V is TRBV18 and J is TRBJ1-2, with D possibly TRBD1 on 5 matching bases. The CDR3 length is 15 residues. Trimming cost V 1 base and J 7 bases, with 16 bases left between them. Germline V gene lookup returns CDR1 KGHSH and CDR2 LQKENI. The chain's CDR3 is CASSPRAGPQGGYTF. In DNA, the CDR3 is TGTGCCAGCTCACCACGTGCCGGGCCCCAGGGTGGCTACACCTTC.

This clonotype was seen a handful of times. The genes are TRBV20-1 and TRBJ2-1; the match to TRBD2 covers 8 bases. Trimming took 1 base from V and 8 from J; bases not matched to a gene: 7. CDR3 length: 14 amino acids. Germline loops: CDR1 DFQATT, CDR2 SNEGSKA (reference sequence). The CDR3 spells CSARVGTSIYEQFF. DNA of the CDR3: TGCAGTGCTAGAGTAGGGACTAGTATTTATGAGCAGTTCTTC.

J is TRBJ2-6 and V is TRBV5-1; perhaps TRBD1 as D (6 bases). CDR3 length equals 13 residues. Germline assignment: CDR1 SGHRS and CDR2 YFSETQ. The V gene lost 4 bases and the J gene lost 10 bases, with 12 bases spanning the gap. The CDR3 loop reads CASSVSGVNVLTF. The CDR3 coding sequence is TGCGCCAGCAGCGTGTCAGGGGTTAACGTCCTGACTTTC. The entire variable domain, with the rest obtained from reference TRBV5-1 and TRBJ2-6, is as follows: KAGVTQTPRYLIKTRGQQVTLSCSPISGHRSVSWYQQTPGQGLQFLFEYFSETQRNKGNFPGRFSGRQFSNSRSEMNVSTLELGDSALYLCASSVSGVNVLTFGAGSRLTVL.

The chain carries TRBV7-3 and TRBJ2-5; 8 bases match TRBD2. The DNA matches TRBJ2-7 better at its end, which makes the J call doubtful. CDR1 and CDR2 (germline): SGHTA, FQGTGA. There are 15 residues in the CDR3. CDR3 bases: TGTGCCAGCAGCGCCGGGGTAGCGGGGATATACGAGCAGTACTTC. Amino acid sequence: CASSAGVAGIYEQYF.

This clonotype was seen a few times. Here the CDR3 reads CSARDLTGLYTDTQYF. The CDR3 DNA sequence: TGCAGTGCTAGAGATCTCACAGGGCTATACACAGATACGCAGTATTTT. The gene calls are TRBV20-1 and TRBJ2-3; D perhaps matches TRBD1 (6 bases). The germline V gene encodes CDR1 DFQATT and CDR2 SNEGSKA (reference sequence). Trimming left V 0 bases short and J 2 bases short, with 15 bases between. CDR3 length: 16 residues.

This clonotype was recorded a few times. This chain connects TRBV28 to TRBJ2-1; TRBD2 matches at 11 bases. The CDR3 sequence is 13 residues long. Per the germline V gene, CDR1 is MDHEN and CDR2 is SYDVKM. With 7 bases clipped from V and 8 bases from J, the junction kept 4 bases outside the gene matches. The CDR3 DNA reads TGTGCCAGCACTCCTAGCGGGAGGTATGAGCAGTTCTTC. Residues: CASTPSGRYEQFF.